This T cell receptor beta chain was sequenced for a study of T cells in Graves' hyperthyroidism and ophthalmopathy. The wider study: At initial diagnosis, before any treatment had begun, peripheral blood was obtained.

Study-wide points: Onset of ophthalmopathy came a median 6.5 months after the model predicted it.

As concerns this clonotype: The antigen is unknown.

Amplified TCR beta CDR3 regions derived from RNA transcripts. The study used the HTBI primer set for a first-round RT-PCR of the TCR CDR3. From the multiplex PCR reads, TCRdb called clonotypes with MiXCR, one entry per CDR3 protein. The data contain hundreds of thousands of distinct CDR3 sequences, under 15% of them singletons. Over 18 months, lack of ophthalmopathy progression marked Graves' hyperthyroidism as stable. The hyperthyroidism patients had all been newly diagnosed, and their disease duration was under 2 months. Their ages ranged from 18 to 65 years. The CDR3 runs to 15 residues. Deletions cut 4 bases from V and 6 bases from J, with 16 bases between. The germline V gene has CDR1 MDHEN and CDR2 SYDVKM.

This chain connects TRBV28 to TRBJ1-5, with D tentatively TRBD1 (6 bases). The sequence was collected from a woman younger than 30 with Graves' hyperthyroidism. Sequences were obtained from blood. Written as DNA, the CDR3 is TGTGCCAGCAGTTCAGGACAGCTGGTCACTCAGCCCCAGCATTTT. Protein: CASSSGQLVTQPQHF.